This T cell receptor (beta chain) was documented in a study of blood T cells in healthy people across ages. Primed by a sample-barcoded 5' primer and a J-beta primer mix, a second PCR proceeded for roughly 7 to 12 cycles. TCRdb independently ran MiXCR on the 5' RACE reads; one entry per CDR3 protein. The table shows 1 million to 1.2 million distinct CDR3 sequences, with less than 45% occurring only once. CDR1 and CDR2 (germline): KGHSH, LQKENI. The CDR3 is 15 amino acids. V was pared by 6 bases and J by 3 bases, with 17 bases between. This clonotype was counted between two and nine times. The chain uses TRBV18 and TRBJ2-5, with D possibly being TRBD1 (6 bases). The sequenced sample consisted of blood. The origin of this receptor is a man aged 18 to 29 in good health. CDR3 region: CASSTAGAEEETQYF. CDR3 in DNA: TGTGCCAGCTCGACAGCAGGGGCTGAGGAAGAGACCCAGTACTTC.